This T cell receptor (beta chain) appears in the sequencing data of a study of OX40 agonist ivuxolimab in advanced cancers. To note about this clone: Antigen specificity is unknown.

Overall study findings and caveats: Clonal expansion was among the lowest in partial responders at 0.1-3.0 mg/kg, especially CD8+.

This table comes from immunoSEQ multiplex PCR, and its TCRdb copy is limited to in-frame clones, with some not included. The table shows about 17,000 clones, with more than 85% occurring only once. V was clipped by 2 bases and J by 0 bases, with 9 bases between them. The CDR3 spans 15 residues. Germline V lookup: CDR1 SGHVS, CDR2 FQNEAQ. The sequence derives from an adult with an advanced solid tumor such as melanoma, head and neck, liver or kidney cancer. This chain uses TRBV7-8 with TRBJ2-3; D might be TRBD1 (5 bases). Sequenced material: CD4+ or CD8+ T cells sorted from blood, taken in a trial of the OX40 agonist ivuxolimab. CDR3 in DNA: TGTGCCAGCAGCTTACTCACAGGAAGCACAGATACGCAGTATTTT. This encodes CASSLLTGSTDTQYF.